Following are 3 T cell receptor beta chains from one sample sequenced in a study of post-analysis software for immune sequencing data. General study points: Controls showed lower frequencies than patients for four to six TRBV segments, and TRBV5-6, TRBV5-1 and TRBV20-1 were among these.

Antigen specificity for these receptors is unknown. Every TCR beta cDNA library bore unique molecular identifiers. Using its own MiXCR run on the PCR reads, TCRdb lists one record per CDR3 protein. The sample yields roughly 670,000 distinct CDR3 sequences, around 60% seen once. Input material: blood. Source of these receptors: a girl aged 2 to 10 with multiple sclerosis.

The chain combines TRBV7-3 with TRBJ2-7; 16 nucleotides match TRBD2. Germline CDR1 reads SGHTA; CDR2 reads FQGTGA. V shed 3 bases, J shed 1 base, and the junction held 9 bases outside the gene matches. The CDR3 is made up of 19 amino acids. CDR3 nucleotides: TGTGCCAGCAGCTTTGGGACTAGCGGGAGGGCCGGCTTGTCCTACGAGCAGTACTTC. Amino acids: CASSFGTSGRAGLSYEQYF.

This clonotype was counted a few times. V usage is TRBV11-2 and J usage is TRBJ2-1, with 7 bases lining up with TRBD1. CDR1 SGHAT and CDR2 FQNNGV come from the germline V gene. Germline trimming cut 1 base from V and 0 bases from J; bases unmatched to any gene: 3. The CDR3 covers 16 residues. The CDR3 DNA is TGTGCCAGCAGCTTAGGGGGACAGAGCTCCTACAATGAGCAGTTCTTC. This translates into CASSLGGQSSYNEQFF.

The rearrangement uses TRBV27 and TRBJ2-7; D may be TRBD1 (6 bases). The CDR3 runs 16 residues. Trimming took 7 bases from V and 2 from J, leaving 21 bases between them. Germline V CDR1 and CDR2: MNHEY, SMNVEV (reference sequence). The CDR3 DNA is TGTGCCAGCACCCTAAGATGGGGGCAGGGTGCCTACGAGCAGTACTTC. This encodes CASTLRWGQGAYEQYF.